The rows below give T cell receptor beta chains drawn from one sample of a study of siplizumab effects on memory and regulatory T cells. Data came from immunoSEQ multiplex PCR; TCRdb stores just in-frame clones and leaves some out. The data show tens of thousands of clones, with 90% to 97% seen just once and around 0.093% held by the top ten. Sequencing was done on a sample of naive CD8+ T cells sorted from blood. Receptors were obtained from a human donor in good health. The CDR3 runs from the conserved cysteine through the conserved F or W. D genes are given only for firm matches. The size of a clone is reported for some rows only, either as once, few or many, or as a class for expanded clones.

size: -
D: -
J: TRBJ2-7
V: TRBV7-3
CDR3: CASSQGGATYEQYF
DNA: TGTGCCAGCAGCCAAGGGGGGGCCACTTACGAGCAGTACTTC

size: once
D: -
J: TRBJ1-2
V: TRBV19
CDR3: CASSNHYGYTF
DNA: TGTGCCAGTAGTAATCACTATGGCTACACCTTC

size: once
D: -
J: TRBJ2-7
V: TRBV5-4
CDR3: CASSGGPPYEQYF
DNA: TGTGCCAGCAGCGGCGGACCCCCCTACGAGCAGTACTTC

size: -
D: -
J: TRBJ2-1
V: TRBV28
CDR3: CASRARDLSPPNDWFF
DNA: TGTGCCAGCAGAGCAAGGGACTTAAGCCCTCCCAATGACTGGTTCTTC

size: -
D: -
J: TRBJ1-1
V: TRBV9
CDR3: CASSVGRVTEAFF
DNA: TGTGCCAGCAGCGTAGGCAGGGTTACTGAAGCTTTCTTT

size: -
D: TRBD1
J: TRBJ2-7
V: TRBV14
CDR3: CASSGTGPIYEQYF
DNA: TGTGCCAGCTCAGGGACAGGGCCAATCTACGAGCAGTACTTC

size: -
D: TRBD2
J: TRBJ2-1
V: TRBV18
CDR3: CASSPPAGDNEQFF
DNA: TGTGCCAGCTCACCACCGGCGGGGGACAATGAGCAGTTCTTC

size: -
D: -
J: TRBJ2-2
V: TRBV4-3
CDR3: CASSQERRAYTGELFF
DNA: TGCGCCAGCAGCCAAGAACGACGGGCATACACCGGGGAGCTGTTTTTT

size: -
D: -
J: TRBJ1-1
V: TRBV6-5
CDR3: CASSYGASTEAFF
DNA: TGTGCCAGCAGCTACGGAGCTTCCACTGAAGCTTTCTTT

size: -
D: TRBD1
J: TRBJ1-1
V: TRBV29-1
CDR3: CSVGQGAGTEAFF
DNA: TGCAGCGTAGGACAGGGGGCTGGCACTGAAGCTTTCTTT

size: -
D: TRBD1
J: TRBJ1-4
V: TRBV5-6
CDR3: CASSFGTGDNEKLFF
DNA: TGTGCCAGCAGCTTCGGGACAGGAGATAATGAAAAACTGTTTTTT

size: few
D: TRBD1
J: TRBJ2-3
V: TRBV2
CDR3: CASRSRDSKITDTQYF
DNA: TGTGCCAGCAGAAGTCGGGACAGCAAAATCACAGATACGCAGTATTTT

size: once
D: -
J: TRBJ1-5
V: TRBV15
CDR3: CATSRDIGNLGGHQPQHF
DNA: TGTGCCACCAGCAGAGATATCGGCAACCTGGGGGGGCATCAGCCCCAGCATTTT

size: -
D: TRBD2
J: TRBJ2-1
V: TRBV27
CDR3: CASTRGEGAYNEQFF
DNA: TGTGCCAGCACTCGGGGGGAGGGTGCCTACAATGAGCAGTTCTTC

size: -
D: TRBD1
J: TRBJ2-3
V: TRBV7-9
CDR3: CASSPGTANTDTQYF
DNA: TGTGCCAGCAGCCCCGGGACAGCAAACACAGATACGCAGTATTTT

size: once
D: -
J: TRBJ2-7
V: TRBV5-6
CDR3: CASSLAGAEQYF
DNA: TGTGCCAGCAGCTTGGCGGGGGCCGAGCAGTACTTC

size: -
D: -
J: TRBJ2-5
V: TRBV28
CDR3: CASSLFQETQYF
DNA: TGTGCCAGCAGTTTATTTCAAGAGACCCAGTACTTC

size: -
D: -
J: TRBJ2-5
V: TRBV9
CDR3: CASSVWDSQETQYF
DNA: TGTGCCAGCAGCGTCTGGGATTCCCAAGAGACCCAGTACTTC

size: -
D: TRBD2
J: TRBJ2-3
V: TRBV9
CDR3: CASSVEDSGGRDPRTDTQYF
DNA: TGTGCCAGCAGCGTAGAAGATAGCGGGGGCCGCGATCCCCGCACAGATACGCAGTATTTT